This T cell receptor (beta chain) appears in the sequencing data of a study of low-dose radiotherapy and immunotherapy resistance in tumors. First-strand cDNA used TRAV- and TRBV-specific primers, covering alpha and beta chains. Amplification, which lasted roughly 20 PCR cycles, used a constant-region primer and V-primer adapter to amplify TCRs. TCRdb called the reads again in MiXCR, with one record for every CDR3 protein. The sample yields approximately 89,000 distinct CDR3 sequences, approximately 17% seen once. The V gene lost 4 bases and the J gene lost 0 bases, with 10 bases spanning the gap. The germline gives CDR1 SQVTM, CDR2 ANQGSEA. The CDR3 sequence is 14 residues long. This clonotype appeared many times. Time point indicated: before trial treatment. Each donor was administered nivolumab, ipilimumab, aspirin, low-dose cyclophosphamide and low-dose radiotherapy.

The clonotype comes from a male donor with prostate cancer. The material sequenced was PBMCs, taken before treatment. The V gene is TRBV29-1, the J gene TRBJ1-3; a weak D match, TRBD1 (5 bases). CDR3 region: CSVGEGVSGNTIYF. In nucleotides, the CDR3 is TGCAGCGTTGGAGAAGGGGTCTCTGGAAACACCATATATTTT.